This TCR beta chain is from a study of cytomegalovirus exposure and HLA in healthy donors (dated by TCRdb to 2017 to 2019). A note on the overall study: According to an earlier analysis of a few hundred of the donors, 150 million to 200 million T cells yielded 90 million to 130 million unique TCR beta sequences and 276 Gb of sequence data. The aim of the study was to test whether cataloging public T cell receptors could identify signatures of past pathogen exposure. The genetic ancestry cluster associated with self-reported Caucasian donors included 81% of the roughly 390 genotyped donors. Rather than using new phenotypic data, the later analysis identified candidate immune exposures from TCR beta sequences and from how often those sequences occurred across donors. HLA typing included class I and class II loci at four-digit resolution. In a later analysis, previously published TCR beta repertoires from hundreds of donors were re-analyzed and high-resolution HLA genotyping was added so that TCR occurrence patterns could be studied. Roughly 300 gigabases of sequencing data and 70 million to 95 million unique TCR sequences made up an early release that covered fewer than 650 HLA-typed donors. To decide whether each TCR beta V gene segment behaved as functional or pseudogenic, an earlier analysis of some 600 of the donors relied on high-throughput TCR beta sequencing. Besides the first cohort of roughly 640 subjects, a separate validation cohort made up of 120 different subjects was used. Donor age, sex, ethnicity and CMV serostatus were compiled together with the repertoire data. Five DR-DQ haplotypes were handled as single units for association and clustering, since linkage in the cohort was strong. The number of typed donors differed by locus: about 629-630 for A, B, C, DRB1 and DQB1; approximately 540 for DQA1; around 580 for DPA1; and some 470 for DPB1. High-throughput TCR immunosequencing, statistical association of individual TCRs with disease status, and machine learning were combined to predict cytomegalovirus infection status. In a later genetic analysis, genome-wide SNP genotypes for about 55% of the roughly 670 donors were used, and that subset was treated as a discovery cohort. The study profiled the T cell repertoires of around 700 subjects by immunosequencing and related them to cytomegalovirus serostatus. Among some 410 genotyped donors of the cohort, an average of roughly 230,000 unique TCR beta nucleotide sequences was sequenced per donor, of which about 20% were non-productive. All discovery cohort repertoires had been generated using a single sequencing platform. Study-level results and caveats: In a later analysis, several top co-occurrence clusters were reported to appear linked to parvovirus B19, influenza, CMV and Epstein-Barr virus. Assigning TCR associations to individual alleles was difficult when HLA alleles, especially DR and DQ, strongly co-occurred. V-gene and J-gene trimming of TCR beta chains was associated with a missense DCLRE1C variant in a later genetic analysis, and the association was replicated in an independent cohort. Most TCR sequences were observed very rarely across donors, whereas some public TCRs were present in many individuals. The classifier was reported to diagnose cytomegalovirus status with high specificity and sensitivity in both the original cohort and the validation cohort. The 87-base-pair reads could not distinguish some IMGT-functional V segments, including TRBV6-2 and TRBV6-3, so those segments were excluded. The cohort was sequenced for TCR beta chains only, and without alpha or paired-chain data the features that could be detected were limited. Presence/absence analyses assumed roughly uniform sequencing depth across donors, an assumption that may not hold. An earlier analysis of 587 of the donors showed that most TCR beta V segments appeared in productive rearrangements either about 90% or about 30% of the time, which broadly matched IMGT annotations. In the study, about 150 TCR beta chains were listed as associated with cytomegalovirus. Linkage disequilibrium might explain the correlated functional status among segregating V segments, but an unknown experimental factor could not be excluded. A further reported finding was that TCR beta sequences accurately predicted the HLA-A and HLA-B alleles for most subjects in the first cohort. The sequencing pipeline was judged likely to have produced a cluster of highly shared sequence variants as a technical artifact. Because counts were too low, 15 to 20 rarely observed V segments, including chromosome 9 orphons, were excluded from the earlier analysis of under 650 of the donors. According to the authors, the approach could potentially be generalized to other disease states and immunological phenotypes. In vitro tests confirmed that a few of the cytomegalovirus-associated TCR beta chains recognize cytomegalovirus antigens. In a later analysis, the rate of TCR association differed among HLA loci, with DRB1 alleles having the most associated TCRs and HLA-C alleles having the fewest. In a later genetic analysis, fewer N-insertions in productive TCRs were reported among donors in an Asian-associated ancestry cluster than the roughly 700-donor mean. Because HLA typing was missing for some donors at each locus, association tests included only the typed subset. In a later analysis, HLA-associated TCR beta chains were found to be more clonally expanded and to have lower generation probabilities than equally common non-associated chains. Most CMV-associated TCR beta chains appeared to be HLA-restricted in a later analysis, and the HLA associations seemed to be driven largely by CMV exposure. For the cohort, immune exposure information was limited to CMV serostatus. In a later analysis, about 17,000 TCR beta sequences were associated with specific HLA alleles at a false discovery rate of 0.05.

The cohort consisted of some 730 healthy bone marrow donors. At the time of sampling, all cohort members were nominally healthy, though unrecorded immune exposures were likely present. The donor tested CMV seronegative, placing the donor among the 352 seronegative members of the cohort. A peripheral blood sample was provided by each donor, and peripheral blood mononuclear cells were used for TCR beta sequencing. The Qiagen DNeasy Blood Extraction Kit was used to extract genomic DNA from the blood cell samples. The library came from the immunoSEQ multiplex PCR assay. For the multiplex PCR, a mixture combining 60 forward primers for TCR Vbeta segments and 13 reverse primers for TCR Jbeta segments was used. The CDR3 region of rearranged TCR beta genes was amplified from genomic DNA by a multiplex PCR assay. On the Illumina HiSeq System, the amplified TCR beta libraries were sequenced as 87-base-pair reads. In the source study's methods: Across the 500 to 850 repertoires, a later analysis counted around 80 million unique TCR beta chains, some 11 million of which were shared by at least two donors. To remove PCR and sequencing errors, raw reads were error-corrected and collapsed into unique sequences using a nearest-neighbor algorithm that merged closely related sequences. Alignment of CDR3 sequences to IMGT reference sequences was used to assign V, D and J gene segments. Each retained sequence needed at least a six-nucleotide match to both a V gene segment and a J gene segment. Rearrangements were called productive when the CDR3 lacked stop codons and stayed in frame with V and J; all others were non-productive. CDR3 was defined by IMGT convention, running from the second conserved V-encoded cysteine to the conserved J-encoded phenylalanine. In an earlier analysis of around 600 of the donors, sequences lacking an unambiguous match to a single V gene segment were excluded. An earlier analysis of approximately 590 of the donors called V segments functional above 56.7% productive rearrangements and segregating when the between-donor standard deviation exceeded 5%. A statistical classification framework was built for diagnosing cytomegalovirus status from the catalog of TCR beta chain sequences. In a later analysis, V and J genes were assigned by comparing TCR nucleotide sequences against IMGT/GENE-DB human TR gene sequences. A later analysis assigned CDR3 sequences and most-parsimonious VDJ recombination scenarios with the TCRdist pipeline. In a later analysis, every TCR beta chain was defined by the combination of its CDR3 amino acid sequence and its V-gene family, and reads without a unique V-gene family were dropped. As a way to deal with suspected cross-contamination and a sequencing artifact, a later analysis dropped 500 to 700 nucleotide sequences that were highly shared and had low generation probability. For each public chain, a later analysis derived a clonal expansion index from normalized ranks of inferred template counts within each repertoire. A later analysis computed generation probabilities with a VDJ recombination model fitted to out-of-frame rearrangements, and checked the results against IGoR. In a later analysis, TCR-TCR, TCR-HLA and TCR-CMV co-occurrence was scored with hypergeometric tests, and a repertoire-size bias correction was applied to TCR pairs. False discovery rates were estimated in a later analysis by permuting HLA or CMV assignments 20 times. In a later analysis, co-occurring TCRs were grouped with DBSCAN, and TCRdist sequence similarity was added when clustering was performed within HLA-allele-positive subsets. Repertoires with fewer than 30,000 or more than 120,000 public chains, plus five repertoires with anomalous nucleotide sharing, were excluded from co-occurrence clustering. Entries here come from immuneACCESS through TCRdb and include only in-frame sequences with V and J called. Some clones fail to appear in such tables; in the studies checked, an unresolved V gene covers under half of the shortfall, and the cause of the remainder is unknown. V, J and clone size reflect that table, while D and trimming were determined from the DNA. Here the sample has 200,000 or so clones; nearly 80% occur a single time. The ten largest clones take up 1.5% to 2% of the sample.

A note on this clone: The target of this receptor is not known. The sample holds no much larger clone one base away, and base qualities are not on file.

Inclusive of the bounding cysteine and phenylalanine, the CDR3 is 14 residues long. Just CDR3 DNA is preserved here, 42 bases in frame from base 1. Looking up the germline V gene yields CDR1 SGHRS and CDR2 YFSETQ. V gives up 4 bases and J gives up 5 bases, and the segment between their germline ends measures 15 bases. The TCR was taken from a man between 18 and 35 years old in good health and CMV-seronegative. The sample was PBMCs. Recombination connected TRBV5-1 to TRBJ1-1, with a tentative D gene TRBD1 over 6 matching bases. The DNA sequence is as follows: TGCGCCAGCAGCCCAGGGACAAGGGGGACTGAAGCTTTCTTT. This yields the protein CASSPGTRGTEAFF.